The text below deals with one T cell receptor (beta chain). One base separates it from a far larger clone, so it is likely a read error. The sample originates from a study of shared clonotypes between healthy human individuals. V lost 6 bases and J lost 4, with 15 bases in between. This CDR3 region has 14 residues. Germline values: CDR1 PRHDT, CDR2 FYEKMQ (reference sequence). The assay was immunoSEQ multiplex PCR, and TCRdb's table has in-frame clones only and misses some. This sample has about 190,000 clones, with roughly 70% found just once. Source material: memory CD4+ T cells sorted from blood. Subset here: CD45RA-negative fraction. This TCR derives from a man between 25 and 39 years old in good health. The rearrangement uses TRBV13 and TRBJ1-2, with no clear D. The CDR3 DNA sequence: TGTGCCAGCAGGCCTTTCGGGTCCGCCTATGGCTACACCTTC. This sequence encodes CASRPFGSAYGYTF.